This T cell receptor beta chain was identified during a study of blood T cell repertoires in COVID-19. Per the study methods: From reference gene primer amplification, estimates of nucleated cell counts were derived. The repertoire was sequenced with immunoSEQ multiplex PCR; TCRdb's copy has only in-frame clones and lacks some. Clone size and V and J calls were adopted from that table, with D and trimming inferred from the DNA. The sample yields about 87,000 clones, more than 75% seen once. Germline V gene lookup returns CDR1 KGHDR and CDR2 SFDVKD. V was clipped by 2 bases and J by 0 bases, with 27 bases between them. This CDR3 comprises 22 residues.

The rearrangement links TRBV24-1 to TRBJ1-4; TRBD1 might be the D (6 bases). The source material was peripheral blood. This sequence originates from a human donor in a cohort sampled during active COVID-19. The CDR3 protein is CATSDSVTRTVPFLSTNEKLFF. CDR3 sequence (DNA): TGTGCCACCAGTGATTCGGTAACTCGGACAGTTCCTTTTCTTTCAACTAATGAAAAACTGTTTTTT.